The subject of this entry is one TCR beta chain. The data originate from a study of blood T cell repertoires in COVID-19. Germline lookup yields CDR1 MNHNY and CDR2 SVGAGI (reference sequence). V was trimmed by 5 bases and J by 7 bases, leaving 17 bases between them. CDR3 length: 14 amino acids. The assay was immunoSEQ multiplex PCR, and TCRdb's table has in-frame clones only and misses some. In the table there are around 320,000 clones, approximately 90% of which are singletons. Participants, about 18 to 90 years old, spanned 25 or so US areas. This sequence originates from a woman aged 25 to 39 who had been exposed to COVID-19. Sequenced: PBMCs or T cells enriched from blood (not recorded which). This chain uses TRBV6-6 with TRBJ1-2, with a weak D call TRBD1 (5 bases). CDR3 amino acids: CASSTRQGLGGYTF. The CDR3 bases are TGTGCCAGCAGTACCAGGCAGGGTCTGGGTGGCTACACCTTC.